This is a list of T cell receptor beta chains from one sample in a study of CD8+CD57+ T cells in acquired aplastic anemia. TCRdb fed the reads into MiXCR, producing one record per CDR3 protein. The repertoire holds hundreds of thousands of distinct CDR3 sequences, with around 72% as singletons. What was sequenced was sorted CD4+, CD8+, or CD8+CD57+ T cells (not recorded which) from PBMCs. Every receptor here comes from a human donor in good health, serving as a control. The CDR3 runs from the conserved cysteine through the conserved F or W. D genes are given only for firm matches. Part of the rows lack a size; the others show once, few, many or a class for expanded clones.

len	v_gene	j_gene	d_gene	abundance	CDR3aa	CDR3nt
15	TRBV6-4	TRBJ1-1	-	-	CAISVVRGGNTEAFF	TGTGCCATCAGTGTAGTACGGGGAGGGAACACTGAAGCTTTCTTT
14	TRBV7-6	TRBJ2-1	TRBD1	-	CASSNGQDYNEQFF	TGTGCCAGCAGCAACGGACAGGATTACAATGAGCAGTTCTTC
16	TRBV11-2	TRBJ2-6	-	many	CASSLKGGPGANVLTF	TGTGCCAGCAGCTTGAAGGGGGGACCGGGGGCCAACGTCCTGACTTTC
11	TRBV7-2	TRBJ1-1	-	-	CASSSLATAFF	TGTGCCAGCAGCTCCCTCGCTACTGCTTTCTTT
14	TRBV15	TRBJ2-7	-	-	CATDCRGSAYEQYF	TGTGCCACCGACTGCAGGGGATCTGCTTACGAGCAGTACTTC
14	TRBV12-3/TRBV12-4	TRBJ2-5	-	-	CASSLEKGGETQYF	TGTGCCAGCAGTTTGGAGAAGGGTGGGGAGACCCAGTACTTC
15	TRBV24-1	TRBJ2-2	TRBD2	many	CATKAGGPGTGELFF	TGTGCCACCAAAGCGGGGGGGCCGGGGACCGGGGAGCTGTTTTTT
16	TRBV9	TRBJ2-6	-	-	CASSQMEGDTDNLLTF	TGTGCCAGCAGCCAAATGGAGGGCGACACAGATAACCTCCTGACTTTC
12	TRBV29-1	TRBJ2-7	-	few	CSVESRPQEQYF	TGCAGCGTTGAATCGCGACCTCAGGAGCAGTACTTC
16	TRBV9	TRBJ2-7	-	-	CASSREKGRRYYQQYF	TGTGCCAGCAGCAGAGAGAAGGGCAGGAGGTACTACCAGCAGTACTTC
13	TRBV7-9	TRBJ2-7	-	-	CASSYQHGSSGNF	TGTGCCAGCAGCTACCAGCACGGTTCCTCTGGAAACTTC
12	TRBV20-1	TRBJ2-3	-	-	CSATGRGARKYF	TGCAGTGCCACAGGGCGTGGGGCGCGGAAGTATTTT
16	TRBV2	TRBJ1-5	-	-	CASSEWDGNSTLPLRF	TGTGCCAGCAGCGAATGGGACGGTAATTCCACCCTCCCCCTTCGTTTT
13	TRBV29-1	TRBJ2-3	TRBD2	many	CSVDGGVTDTQYF	TGCAGCGTTGACGGGGGGGTCACAGATACGCAGTATTTT
12	TRBV12-3/TRBV12-4	TRBJ1-2	-	-	CASSPQRYGCTF	TGTGCCAGCAGTCCCCAGCGGTATGGCTGCACCTTC
16	TRBV29-1	TRBJ2-7	-	-	CSVEAGRTDRSYEQYF	TGCAGCGTGGAGGCCGGGAGGACAGATAGATCCTACGAGCAGTACTTC
14	TRBV2	TRBJ2-7	TRBD1	-	CASREDGTGCVRNF	TGTGCCAGCAGGGAGGATGGGACAGGGTGCGTTCGGAACTTC
19	TRBV11-2	TRBJ1-2	TRBD1	-	CASSVTSGTAPWRTYGYTF	TGTGCCAGCAGCGTTACTAGCGGGACAGCTCCCTGGCGTACCTATGGCTACACCTTC
14	TRBV5-1	TRBJ1-1	-	-	CASSPYGPDGEAFF	TGCGCCAGCAGCCCCTACGGTCCGGACGGTGAAGCTTTCTTT
13	TRBV10-3	TRBJ2-1	-	-	CAISDRTDNEQFF	TGTGCCATCAGTGACAGGACGGACAATGAGCAGTTCTTC
16	TRBV20-1	TRBJ2-1	TRBD2	-	CSASSSTGTSYNEQFF	TGCAGTGCCAGCAGCTCGACCGGGACTAGCTACAATGAGCAGTTCTTC
13	TRBV11-3	TRBJ2-7	-	-	CASSLVSIYEQYF	TGTGCCAGCAGCTTAGTAAGCATCTACGAGCAGTACTTC
16	TRBV20-1	TRBJ2-5	TRBD1	many	CSARPDRDRVLETQYF	TGCAGTGCTAGACCCGACCGGGACAGGGTTTTGGAGACCCAGTACTTC
13	TRBV20-1	TRBJ2-7	-	many	CSAGRPQGYEQYF	TGCAGTGCCGGAAGACCACAGGGATACGAGCAGTACTTC
16	TRBV3-1	TRBJ2-5	TRBD1	-	CASSTGTGGLGETQYF	TGTGCCAGCAGCACCGGGACAGGGGGGCTTGGAGAGACCCAGTACTTC
17	TRBV7-4	TRBJ2-7	-	-	CASSRYPDRLGSYEQYF	TGTGCCAGCAGCCGATATCCCGACAGGTTAGGCTCCTACGAGCAGTACTTC
16	TRBV19	TRBJ1-2	-	many	CASRDDTGHLGYGYTF	TGTGCCAGTAGAGACGATACAGGACACCTTGGCTATGGCTACACCTTC
16	TRBV12-3/TRBV12-4	TRBJ2-3	-	-	CASSEPDTLYTDTQYF	TGCGCCAGCAGTGAGCCAGACACCCTATACACAGATACGCAGTATTTT
16	TRBV11-2	TRBJ2-2	TRBD2	-	CASSLMVAGGTGELFF	TGTGCCAGCAGCTTAATGGTAGCGGGGGGGACCGGGGAGCTGTTTTTT
14	TRBV5-5	TRBJ2-5	-	-	CASSYGRSGETQYF	TGCGCCAGCAGTTACGGACGCAGCGGCGAGACCCAGTACTTC
14	TRBV2	TRBJ1-4	-	-	CASSLGVYEQYLFF	TGTGCCAGCTCCCTGGGTGTCTACGAGCAGTACTTGTTTTTT
13	TRBV7-2	TRBJ1-6	-	-	CASRHGEGSLLPF	TGTGCCAGCAGACACGGTGAGGGTTCGCTCCTCCCATTT
12	TRBV30	TRBJ2-1	TRBD2	many	CAYGTSLWEQFF	TGTGCCTACGGGACTAGCCTCTGGGAGCAGTTCTTC
16	TRBV11-3	TRBJ1-5	TRBD1	-	CASSLGTGPRHQPQHF	TGTGCCAGCAGCTTAGGGACAGGGCCGCGCCATCAGCCCCAGCATTTT
16	TRBV9	TRBJ2-1	-	many	CASSARDASSYNEQFF	TGTGCCAGCAGCGCAAGGGATGCGAGCTCCTACAATGAGCAGTTCTTC
15	TRBV20-1	TRBJ1-6	-	few	CSASGSSSYNSPLHF	TGCAGTGCTAGTGGCAGCAGCTCCTATAATTCACCCCTCCACTTT
16	TRBV5-1	TRBJ1-2	-	-	CASSLGQASDNYGYTF	TGCGCCAGCAGCTTGGGGCAGGCCAGCGACAACTATGGCTACACCTTC
14	TRBV12-3/TRBV12-4	TRBJ1-1	-	-	CASSKAGSGTEAFF	TGTGCCAGCAGTAAGGCAGGGTCGGGGACTGAAGCTTTCTTT
16	TRBV4-3	TRBJ2-7	-	-	CASSQRAGVVDYEQYF	TGCGCCAGCAGCCAGAGGGCAGGTGTTGTGGACTACGAGCAGTACTTC
14	TRBV7-9	TRBJ1-1	TRBD1	-	CASTRTGSNTEAFF	TGTGCCAGCACCCGGACAGGGTCGAACACTGAAGCTTTCTTT
17	TRBV16	TRBJ1-2	-	many	CASSQYYGTPGVYGYTF	TGTGCCAGCAGCCAATACTACGGGACACCTGGAGTCTATGGCTACACCTTC
16	TRBV12-3/TRBV12-4	TRBJ1-1	TRBD1	-	CASSPRQGAMNTEAFF	TGTGCCAGCAGCCCAAGACAGGGGGCGATGAACACTGAAGCTTTCTTT
16	TRBV9	TRBJ2-5	TRBD1	-	CASSVGGQGYQETQYF	TGTGCCAGCAGCGTAGGGGGACAGGGGTATCAAGAGACCCAGTACTTC
15	TRBV19	TRBJ1-2	-	-	CASSLTGGFLRGYTF	TGTGCCAGTAGTCTGACCGGAGGGTTTCTCCGCGGCTACACCTTC
14	TRBV10-2	TRBJ2-7	-	-	CASSEGEDFYEQYF	TGCGCCAGCAGTGAGGGGGAGGATTTCTACGAGCAGTACTTC
17	TRBV20-1	TRBJ1-2	TRBD1	-	CSASPRRTGGQDYGYTF	TGCAGTGCTAGTCCGAGACGAACCGGTGGACAGGACTATGGCTACACCTTC
15	TRBV6-5	TRBJ2-5	TRBD2	-	CACSPPSGEVGTQYF	TGTGCCTGCAGTCCGCCTAGCGGGGAAGTCGGGACCCAGTACTTC
16	TRBV9	TRBJ2-2	-	-	CASSGPTRDLTGELFF	TGTGCCAGCAGCGGTCCGACAAGGGACCTCACCGGGGAGCTGTTTTTT
13	TRBV6-5	TRBJ1-1	-	-	CASSREMNTEAFF	TGTGCCAGCAGTCGGGAGATGAACACTGAGGCTTTCTTT
13	TRBV2	TRBJ1-2	-	few	CASRVDGNYGYTF	TGTGCCAGCAGGGTGGACGGAAACTATGGCTACACCTTC
15	TRBV7-9	TRBJ2-7	-	-	CASSAGRPLAMSHYF	TGTGCCAGCAGCGCAGGACGTCCGTTGGCGATGTCCCACTACTTC